The rows below give T cell receptor beta chains drawn from one sample of a study of spatial heterogeneity in lung cancer. Via MiXCR, TCRdb re-called the 5' RACE reads, giving one row per CDR3 protein. The sample holds approximately 66,000 distinct CDR3 sequences, about 5.9% seen once. Sample: PBMCs, taken at surgery. These receptors were collected from a female donor with early-stage non-small cell lung cancer. The CDR3 runs from the conserved cysteine through the conserved F or W. D genes are given only for firm matches. Clone size, where shown, is once, few, many, or a class for clones that have expanded.

J: TRBJ2-3
size: medium-sized
V: TRBV24-1
D: .
CDR3: CATSGGTWGDTQYF
DNA: TGTGCCACCAGTGGCGGAACTTGGGGAGATACGCAGTATTTT

J: TRBJ2-4
size: many
V: TRBV20-1
D: .
CDR3: CSAFNRATNIQYF
DNA: TGCAGTGCCTTTAACAGGGCCACGAACATTCAGTACTTC

J: TRBJ2-2
size: many
V: TRBV10-3
D: .
CDR3: CAISESGVVNTGELFF
DNA: TGTGCCATCAGTGAGTCGGGGGTAGTGAACACCGGGGAGCTGTTTTTT

J: TRBJ2-2
size: many
V: TRBV6-5
D: TRBD2
CDR3: CASSLGTSLGYTGELFF
DNA: TGTGCCAGCAGTTTGGGGACTAGCTTGGGCTACACCGGGGAGCTGTTTTTT

J: TRBJ1-5
size: few
V: TRBV6-6
D: .
CDR3: CASRTGQGGQPQHF
DNA: TGTGCCAGCCGCACCGGGCAGGGAGGCCAGCCCCAGCATTTT

J: TRBJ1-1
size: many
V: TRBV4-1
D: .
CDR3: CASSQERGRATEAFF
DNA: TGCGCCAGCAGCCAAGAGAGGGGTCGGGCAACAGAAGCTTTCTTT

J: TRBJ2-6
size: .
V: TRBV29-1
D: TRBD2
CDR3: CSAGGSPPGSGANVLTF
DNA: TGCAGCGCTGGCGGGAGCCCCCCGGGCTCTGGGGCCAACGTCCTGACTTTC

J: TRBJ2-5
size: few
V: TRBV6-5
D: .
CDR3: CASSASGQETQYF
DNA: TGTGCCAGCAGTGCTTCAGGACAAGAGACCCAGTACTTC

J: TRBJ2-1
size: many
V: TRBV20-1
D: TRBD2
CDR3: CSAPTSGGNEQFF
DNA: TGCAGTGCTCCGACTAGCGGGGGCAATGAGCAGTTCTTC

J: TRBJ2-2
size: many
V: TRBV12-3/TRBV12-4
D: .
CDR3: CASRSLEDANTGELFF
DNA: TGTGCCAGCAGAAGCCTCGAGGACGCGAACACCGGGGAGCTGTTTTTT

J: TRBJ2-7
size: many
V: TRBV28
D: TRBD1
CDR3: CASRGTGTYEQYF
DNA: TGTGCCAGCAGGGGGACAGGGACCTACGAGCAGTACTTC

J: TRBJ1-1
size: many
V: TRBV3-1
D: .
CDR3: CASSQSPNTEAFF
DNA: TGTGCCAGCAGCCAATCCCCGAACACTGAAGCTTTCTTT

J: TRBJ1-4
size: .
V: TRBV6-6
D: .
CDR3: CATQGIQGEKLFF
DNA: TGTGCCACTCAGGGGATCCAGGGTGAAAAACTGTTTTTT

J: TRBJ1-1
size: many
V: TRBV5-5
D: .
CDR3: CASSFGVPNTEASF
DNA: TGTGCCAGCAGCTTCGGGGTCCCGAACACTGAAGCTTCCTTT

J: TRBJ1-5
size: many
V: TRBV6-5
D: .
CDR3: CASSYSGGGQPQHF
DNA: TGTGCCAGCAGTTACTCGGGAGGAGGACAGCCCCAGCATTTT

J: TRBJ2-4
size: .
V: TRBV3-1
D: .
CDR3: CASSQDPASRAKNIQYF
DNA: TGTGCCAGCAGCCAAGATCCGGCTAGCAGGGCCAAAAACATTCAGTACTTC

J: TRBJ2-2
size: few
V: TRBV24-1
D: .
CDR3: CATSDLREGVLGELFF
DNA: TGTGCCACCAGTGATTTGCGTGAGGGGGTCCTCGGGGAGCTGTTTTTT

J: TRBJ2-2
size: many
V: TRBV10-2
D: .
CDR3: CASTNSGTGELFF
DNA: TGCGCCAGCACGAACAGTGGCACCGGGGAGCTGTTTTTT

J: TRBJ1-4
size: .
V: TRBV20-1
D: .
CDR3: CSARDSRDSTNEKLFF
DNA: TGCAGTGCTAGAGATTCTAGGGACTCGACTAATGAAAAACTGTTTTTT

J: TRBJ1-1
size: many
V: TRBV29-1
D: TRBD1
CDR3: CSVEDEGQGRWNTEAFF
DNA: TGCAGCGTTGAAGATGAAGGACAGGGGCGGTGGAACACTGAAGCTTTCTTT

J: TRBJ2-1
size: many
V: TRBV19
D: TRBD2
CDR3: CASSTGQTGTINHEQFF
DNA: TGTGCCAGTAGTACCGGCCAAACCGGGACTATCAACCATGAGCAGTTCTTC

J: TRBJ2-3
size: many
V: TRBV5-1
D: .
CDR3: CASSLDRGTDTQYF
DNA: TGCGCCAGCAGCTTGGATCGGGGCACAGATACGCAGTATTTT

J: TRBJ1-6
size: .
V: TRBV4-1
D: .
CDR3: CASSQDEQAENSPLHF
DNA: TGCGCCAGCAGCCAAGATGAACAGGCCGAGAATTCACCCCTCCACTTT

J: TRBJ2-7
size: many
V: TRBV28
D: .
CDR3: CASSFKPYEQYF
DNA: TGTGCCAGCAGTTTTAAGCCCTACGAGCAGTACTTC

J: TRBJ1-4
size: few
V: TRBV12-3/TRBV12-4
D: TRBD1
CDR3: CASSFRDSNEKLFF
DNA: TGTGCCAGCAGTTTCCGGGACAGTAATGAAAAACTGTTTTTT

J: TRBJ1-1
size: few
V: TRBV25-1
D: .
CDR3: CASTREQGNTEAFF
DNA: TGTGCCAGCACCCGTGAACAGGGAAACACTGAAGCTTTCTTT

J: TRBJ2-5
size: .
V: TRBV10-2
D: .
CDR3: CASSERGQQETQYF
DNA: TGCGCCAGCAGTGAGCGGGGTCAGCAAGAGACCCAGTACTTC

J: TRBJ2-3
size: .
V: TRBV4-1
D: .
CDR3: CASSQDSRDQLDTQYF
DNA: TGCGCCAGCAGCCAAGATTCGAGGGACCAGCTAGATACGCAGTATTTT

J: TRBJ2-4
size: .
V: TRBV9
D: .
CDR3: CASRVERGPIAKNIQYF
DNA: TGTGCCAGCAGGGTAGAGAGGGGACCTATAGCCAAAAACATTCAGTACTTC

J: TRBJ2-7
size: .
V: TRBV23-1
D: TRBD1
CDR3: CASSQRGTGPVSYEQYF
DNA: TGCGCCAGCAGTCAACGGGGGACAGGGCCGGTCTCGTACGAGCAGTACTTC

J: TRBJ2-1
size: .
V: TRBV18
D: .
CDR3: CASSQETVYNEQFF
DNA: TGTGCCAGCTCACAGGAGACAGTTTACAATGAGCAGTTCTTC

J: TRBJ2-3
size: few
V: TRBV20-1
D: .
CDR3: CSARRPGGITDTQYF
DNA: TGCAGTGCTAGACGACCAGGAGGGATCACAGATACGCAGTATTTT

J: TRBJ2-1
size: many
V: TRBV6-6
D: TRBD2
CDR3: CASSYSGLAGVYNEQFF
DNA: TGTGCCAGCAGTTACTCAGGACTAGCGGGAGTTTACAATGAGCAGTTCTTC

J: TRBJ2-3
size: many
V: TRBV12-3/TRBV12-4
D: .
CDR3: CASSPQGISVTQYF
DNA: TGTGCCAGCAGTCCCCAGGGGATTAGTGTTACGCAGTATTTT

J: TRBJ1-4
size: many
V: TRBV7-9
D: .
CDR3: CASSSLQKLFF
DNA: TGTGCCAGCAGCTCCCTTCAAAAACTGTTTTTT

J: TRBJ1-6
size: many
V: TRBV18
D: .
CDR3: CASSPRAVTYNSPLHF
DNA: TGTGCCAGCTCACCACGGGCAGTCACCTATAATTCACCCCTCCACTTT

J: TRBJ1-2
size: many
V: TRBV29-1
D: .
CDR3: CSVGGAGGYTF
DNA: TGCAGCGTTGGAGGGGCAGGTGGCTACACCTTC

J: TRBJ1-2
size: few
V: TRBV6-5
D: TRBD1
CDR3: CASSYLPPGGEGYTF
DNA: TGTGCCAGCAGCTACCTCCCTCCAGGGGGGGAAGGCTACACCTTC

J: TRBJ1-1
size: few
V: TRBV5-1
D: TRBD1
CDR3: CASTTLRDRGRNTEAFF
DNA: TGCGCCAGCACCACACTCCGGGACAGGGGCCGGAACACTGAAGCTTTCTTT

J: TRBJ1-5
size: few
V: TRBV7-2
D: .
CDR3: CASSSDGEPQHF
DNA: TGTGCCAGCAGCTCTGACGGGGAGCCCCAGCATTTT

J: TRBJ1-1
size: many
V: TRBV20-1
D: .
CDR3: CSALSMNTEAFF
DNA: TGCAGTGCACTATCGATGAACACTGAAGCTTTCTTT

J: TRBJ2-5
size: .
V: TRBV7-3
D: TRBD2
CDR3: CASSPAGVKQETQYF
DNA: TGTGCCAGCAGCCCTGCGGGGGTTAAGCAAGAGACCCAGTACTTC

J: TRBJ1-3
size: many
V: TRBV12-3/TRBV12-4
D: .
CDR3: CASSFFGGSSGNTIYF
DNA: TGTGCCAGCAGTTTCTTCGGCGGGAGCTCTGGAAACACCATATATTTT

J: TRBJ2-5
size: .
V: TRBV7-3
D: .
CDR3: CASSLNAGQETQYF
DNA: TGTGCCAGCAGCTTAAACGCAGGCCAAGAGACCCAGTACTTC

J: TRBJ2-1
size: few
V: TRBV10-1
D: TRBD2
CDR3: CASSESTSGSYNEQFF
DNA: TGCGCCAGCAGTGAGTCGACTAGCGGCTCCTACAATGAGCAGTTCTTC

J: TRBJ1-1
size: many
V: TRBV12-3/TRBV12-4
D: .
CDR3: CASSFGGNTEAFF
DNA: TGTGCCAGCAGTTTTGGAGGGAACACTGAAGCTTTCTTT

J: TRBJ1-1
size: many
V: TRBV12-3/TRBV12-4
D: .
CDR3: CASSLPGYAFF
DNA: TGTGCCAGCAGCTTGCCGGGGTATGCTTTCTTT

J: TRBJ1-5
size: .
V: TRBV6-2/TRBV6-3
D: .
CDR3: CASVTSGRPQPQHF
DNA: TGTGCCAGCGTAACCTCAGGGAGGCCTCAGCCCCAGCATTTT

J: TRBJ1-6
size: .
V: TRBV28
D: TRBD1
CDR3: CASSFPRDRGNSPLHF
DNA: TGTGCCAGCAGTTTCCCCCGGGACAGGGGTAATTCACCCCTCCACTTT

J: TRBJ2-5
size: .
V: TRBV5-1
D: .
CDR3: CASSPQGPETQYF
DNA: TGCGCCAGCAGCCCACAGGGCCCAGAGACCCAGTACTTC

J: TRBJ2-7
size: .
V: TRBV3-1
D: TRBD1
CDR3: CASSQSGDRSYEQYF
DNA: TGTGCCAGCAGCCAGTCTGGGGACAGATCCTACGAGCAGTACTTC

J: TRBJ2-2
size: many
V: TRBV18
D: TRBD1
CDR3: CASSPRDRSAGELFF
DNA: TGTGCCAGCTCACCCCGGGACAGATCCGCCGGGGAGCTGTTTTTT

J: TRBJ1-2
size: many
V: TRBV6-5
D: .
CDR3: CASSYKLSHVGGYTF
DNA: TGTGCCAGCAGTTACAAGTTGTCGCATGTCGGGGGCTACACCTTC

J: TRBJ1-4
size: .
V: TRBV6-5
D: TRBD1
CDR3: CASRDRSTNEKLFF
DNA: TGTGCCAGCAGGGACAGGTCAACTAATGAAAAACTGTTTTTT

J: TRBJ1-5
size: few
V: TRBV12-3/TRBV12-4
D: .
CDR3: CASSPSTGGPQHF
DNA: TGTGCCAGCAGTCCATCGACAGGAGGTCCCCAGCATTTT